This TCR beta chain is drawn from a study of T cell responses to AZD1222 COVID-19 vaccine. Study findings and constraints: Increased Spike-specific TCR breadth and depth were observed after two AZD1222 doses. At study baseline, merely five or six AZD1222 recipients were seropositive. Across the whole spike, CD4 TCRs peaked at regions 160-218 and 743-854. Clonal diversity was possibly underestimated, and white British individuals and females predominated among donors.

About this clone itself: Its antigen is unidentified.

Clones were sequenced by immunoSEQ multiplex PCR, and TCRdb holds only the in-frame ones, with some missing. The repertoire consists of tens of thousands of clones, with approximately 83% occurring once and the leading ten covering approximately 16%. The CDR3 totals 15 residues. Trimming removed 7 bases at V and 1 base at J, with 14 bases between. CDR1 is MDHEN, CDR2 SYDVKM, per germline. V is TRBV28 and J is TRBJ1-5; possibly TRBD1 for D (6 bases). The receptor was derived from an adult in good health. Sequencing was performed on peripheral blood, taken on day 0 of AZD1222 vaccination. The DNA of the CDR3 is TGTGCCAGCAAGGTAACAGGGTCGAGCAATCAGCCCCAGCATTTT. Residues: CASKVTGSSNQPQHF.